This passage covers 15 T cell receptor beta chains from one sample sequenced in a study of blood T cell repertoires in COVID-19. Assay: immunoSEQ multiplex PCR; the TCRdb copy retains only in-frame clones and omits some. The table has 150,000 to 200,000 clones, approximately 85% seen once; the top ten hold about 9.4%. Source material: peripheral blood. The receptors originated from a woman of 80 years or more with acute or convalescent COVID-19.

This clone turned up a few times. This sequence joins TRBV5-4 and TRBJ1-4; 10 nucleotides align to TRBD1. The CDR3 totals 15 residues. V shed 3 bases and J 7 bases; nucleotides not matched to a gene: 6. Germline V gives CDR1 SGHNT, CDR2 YYREEE (reference sequence). This chain's CDR3 is CASSYWGQGFEKLFF. DNA of the CDR3: TGTGCCAGCAGCTACTGGGGACAGGGGTTTGAAAAACTGTTTTTT.

CDR3 sequence reads: CASSIGGTYSNQPQHF. In nucleotides, the CDR3 is TGTGCCAGTAGTATAGGAGGGACTTATAGCAATCAGCCCCAGCATTTT. The chain is built from TRBV19 and TRBJ1-5; TRBD1 is a possible D gene (5 bases). The CDR3 is made up of 16 amino acids. Germline V lookup: CDR1 LNHDA, CDR2 SQIVND (reference sequence). V lost 1 base, J lost 0 bases, and 10 bases lay in between.

On this clone itself: At one end, the junction sequence differs from germline, possibly due to a read error. The chain uses TRBV19 and TRBJ2-5; D is uncertain. The germline gives CDR1 LNHDA, CDR2 SQIVND (reference sequence). This CDR3 contains 16 residues. CDR3 DNA: TGTGCCAGTAGTACCCGGCGAGGCAGCAGCCAAGAGGCCCAGTACTTC. Amino acid sequence: CASSTRRGSSQEAQYF.

V and J are TRBV4-3 and TRBJ1-5; TRBD1 might be the D (5 bases). Trimming removed 1 base at V and 7 bases at J, with 11 bases between. Germline lookup yields CDR1 LGHNA and CDR2 YSLEER. This CDR3 contains 14 residues. The chain's CDR3 is CASSQAAGKQPQHF. The CDR3 DNA follows: TGCGCCAGCAGCCAAGCGGCAGGGAAGCAGCCCCAGCATTTT.

CDR3 sequence (DNA): TGTGCCAGCAACGGACCGGGACAGGGTGTCCAAGAGACCCAGTACTTC. Amino acids: CASNGPGQGVQETQYF. The V call is TRBV2, the J call TRBJ2-5, with 9 bases fitting TRBD1. Per germline, CDR1 SNHLY and CDR2 FYNNEI. The CDR3 totals 16 residues. J gave up 1 base and V 7 bases, and 10 bases lay outside the gene matches.

The V gene is TRBV6-6, the J gene TRBJ1-2; 7 bases fit TRBD1. The CDR3 runs 14 residues. Germline CDR1 is MNHNY and CDR2 is SVGAGI (reference sequence). V was clipped by 4 bases and J by 3 bases; unmatched bases: 5. For the CDR3, the DNA is TGTGCCAGCAGTTCAGGGACAGACTACTATGGCTACACCTTC. Amino acid sequence: CASSSGTDYYGYTF.

This clone was picked up one time. This chain connects TRBV18 to TRBJ1-5, with 9 bases fitting TRBD1. The germline CDR1 and CDR2 sequences are KGHSH and LQKENI. CDR3 length equals 17 residues. Germline trimming cut 3 bases from V and 2 bases from J; bases unmatched to any gene: 8. The DNA for the CDR3 is TGTGCCAGCTCACCGGCCAACAGGGGGCAAGGCAATCAGCCCCAGCATTTT. Protein product: CASSPANRGQGNQPQHF.

The chain employs TRBV6-5 and TRBJ2-2, with D possibly TRBD2 on 5 matching bases. This CDR3 region has 16 residues. Germline CDR1 and CDR2: MNHEY and SVGAGI. The ends were cut back, 2 bases at V and 2 bases at J, with 12 bases in the middle. CDR3 amino acids: CASSYESRTNTGELFF. The CDR3 region has the DNA TGTGCCAGCAGTTACGAGAGTAGGACTAACACCGGGGAGCTGTTTTTT.

This clone turned up a few times. J is TRBJ1-1 and V is TRBV10-3, with 7 bases matching TRBD1. V gave up 2 bases and J gave up 5 bases; unmatched junction bases: 5. The germline gives CDR1 ENHRY, CDR2 SYGVKD. The CDR3 extends over 14 amino acids. The CDR3 nucleotides read TGTGCCATCAGTGAGATGACAGGGAGGACTGAAGCTTTCTTT. This codes for CAISEMTGRTEAFF.

This chain uses TRBV3-1 (or the pseudogene TRBV3-2) with TRBJ2-7; D is possibly TRBD1 (5 bases). V dropped 1 base and J dropped 3 bases, with 25 bases sitting between them. CDR1 is LGHDT and CDR2 is YNNKEL in the germline V gene (reference sequence). This CDR3 region has 19 residues. The CDR3 nucleotides read TGTGCCAGCAGCCAAGGGGGCGGATACCTTAAACTTTCCCTCTACGAGCAGTACTTC. It codes for CASSQGGGYLKLSLYEQYF.

V gene TRBV6-1 combines with J gene TRBJ2-1; 9 nucleotides align to TRBD2. The CDR3 runs 16 residues. V gave up 4 bases and J gave up 7 bases; unmatched junction bases: 11. Per germline, CDR1 MNHNS and CDR2 SASEGT. In DNA, the CDR3 is TGTGCCAGCAGTGTCGTGGGCGGGGGGGCATTGAATGAGCAGTTCTTC. It specifies CASSVVGGGALNEQFF.

This chain links TRBV20-1 with TRBJ1-1; D not certain. Germline CDR1 reads DFQATT; CDR2 reads SNEGSKA (reference sequence). V shed 6 bases and J shed 5 bases, with 10 bases lying between them. The CDR3 consists of 11 residues. In DNA form, the CDR3 reads TGCAGTGCCCGGGAAGGGACTGAAGCTTTCTTT. Protein: CSAREGTEAFF.

The rearrangement links TRBV11-3 to TRBJ2-3; D remains unclear. The ends were cut back, 3 bases at V and 1 base at J, with 8 bases in the middle. The CDR3 is 14 amino acids. The germline CDR1 and CDR2 sequences are SGHNT and YENEEA. The chain's CDR3 is CASSFSGGTDTQYF. The CDR3 DNA sequence: TGTGCCAGCAGCTTTAGTGGTGGCACAGATACGCAGTATTTT.

The CDR3, as DNA: TGTGCCTGGAGTGTAAACCTCCGGGGCACTGAAGCTTTCTTT. Its protein is CAWSVNLRGTEAFF. The chain carries TRBV30 and TRBJ1-1; no reliable D call. Germline CDR1 reads GTSNPN; CDR2 reads SVGIG (reference sequence). The CDR3 has 14 amino acids. The V and J ends lost 0 bases and 4 bases respectively, with 12 bases between them. Full variable domain (outside the CDR3, taken from reference TRBV30 and TRBJ1-1): SQTIHQWPATLVQPVGSPLSLECTVEGTSNPNLYWYRQAAGRGLQLLFYSVGIGQISSEVPQNLSASRPQDRQFILSSKKLLLSDSGFYLCAWSVNLRGTEAFFGQGTRLTVV.

The chain combines TRBV7-8 with TRBJ2-3, with D perhaps TRBD1 (6 bases). This CDR3 contains 16 residues. Germline loops: CDR1 SGHVS, CDR2 FQNEAQ. Trimming removed 1 base from V and 6 bases from J, with 17 bases in between. Here the CDR3 reads CASSLDPGHPWDTQYF. Here the CDR3 DNA reads TGTGCCAGCAGCTTAGACCCGGGACATCCTTGGGATACGCAGTATTTT. The variable domain in full, with the rest retrieved from reference TRBV7-8 and TRBJ2-3, is GAGVSQSPRYKVAKRGQDVALRCDPISGHVSLFWYQQALGQGPEFLTYFQNEAQLDKSGLPSDRFFAERPEGSVSTLKIQRTQQEDSAVYLCASSLDPGHPWDTQYFGPGTRLTVL.